The 2 T cell receptor beta chains below come from one sample, sequenced in a study of blood T cells in healthy people across ages (dated by TCRdb to about 2015). The library was made by 5' RACE. The reads were generated on an Illumina HiSeq 2500. The second PCR ran for about 7 to 11 cycles and used a J-beta primer mix along with a sample-barcoded 5' primer. TCRdb itself trimmed the public reads at Q25 with fastp, ran MiXCR and retained productive beta chains. Under each unique CDR3 protein, matching rows form one entry showing the most common genes and DNA. This sample holds fewer than 1,000,000 distinct CDR3 sequences; more than 35% were observed only once. The top ten clonotypes cover about a sixth of the sample. Input material: blood. Receptor source: an elderly man in good health.

This clonotype has just a few counts. The genes are TRBV28 and TRBJ2-7; D possibly corresponds to TRBD1 (6 bases). The CDR3 totals 15 residues. The V and J ends lost 1 base and 4 bases respectively, with 14 bases between them. Germline CDR1 is MDHEN and CDR2 is SYDVKM. The CDR3 here is CASSLSGERGYEQYF. In DNA, the CDR3 is TGTGCCAGCAGTTTATCAGGGGAGAGAGGTTACGAGCAGTACTTC.

The J gene is TRBJ2-4, the V gene TRBV9; D gene ambiguous. The germline V gene encodes CDR1 SGDLS and CDR2 YYNGEE. Trimming pared 2 bases from V and 2 bases from J, leaving 17 bases between. This CDR3 is built from 17 residues. The CDR3, as DNA: TGTGCCAGCAGCGTCGGACGCGGAGACGGATCCAAAAACATTCAGTACTTC. Its translation: CASSVGRGDGSKNIQYF. The variable domain in full, completed from reference TRBV9 and TRBJ2-4, reads DSGVTQTPKHLITATGQRVTLRCSPRSGDLSVYWYQQSLDQGLQFLIQYYNGEERAKGNILERFSAQQFPDLHSELNLSSLELGDSALYFCASSVGRGDGSKNIQYFGAGTRLSVL.